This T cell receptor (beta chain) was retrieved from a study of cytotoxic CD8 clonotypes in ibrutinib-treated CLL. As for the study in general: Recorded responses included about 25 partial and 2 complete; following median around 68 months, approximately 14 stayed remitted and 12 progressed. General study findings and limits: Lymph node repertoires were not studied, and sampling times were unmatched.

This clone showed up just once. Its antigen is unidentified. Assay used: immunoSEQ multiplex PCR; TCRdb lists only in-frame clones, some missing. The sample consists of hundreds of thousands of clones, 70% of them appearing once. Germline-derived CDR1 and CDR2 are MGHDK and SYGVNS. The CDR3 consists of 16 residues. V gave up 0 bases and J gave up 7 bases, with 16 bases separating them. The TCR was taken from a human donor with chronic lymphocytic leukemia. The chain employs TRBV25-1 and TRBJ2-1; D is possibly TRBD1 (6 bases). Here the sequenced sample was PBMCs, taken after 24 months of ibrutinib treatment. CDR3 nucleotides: TGTGCCAGCAGTGAATATTGGCCAGGGGAAGGGAATGAGCAGTTCTTC. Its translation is CASSEYWPGEGNEQFF. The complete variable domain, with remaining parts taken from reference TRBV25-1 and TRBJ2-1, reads EADIYQTPRYLVIGTGKKITLECSQTMGHDKMYWYQQDPGMELHLIHYSYGVNSTEKGDLSSESTVSRIRTEHFPLTLESARPSHTSQYLCASSEYWPGEGNEQFFGPGTRLTVL.